The present TCR beta chain was sequenced within a study of T cell responses to AZD1222 COVID-19 vaccine. As for the study in general: Pooled samples include second doses given at about 4 or 12 weeks.

The study, taken as a whole, reports: Among the donors, most were white British and more were female, and clonal diversity was possibly underestimated. At 160-218 and 743-854, vaccine-associated CD4 TCRs were dominant, and they spanned spike.

With regard to this clone: Its antigen remains unidentified.

Assay used: immunoSEQ multiplex PCR; TCRdb lists only in-frame clones, some missing. Of 100,000 to 150,000 clones listed, roughly 90% are singletons. The germline CDR1 and CDR2 sequences are LGHNT and FRNRAP. The CDR3 has 17 residues. Trimming shortened V by 4 bases and J by 5 bases, and 23 bases separated the two germline ends. The TCR originated in an adult in good health. Specimen: peripheral blood, collected on day 0 of AZD1222 vaccination. J is TRBJ1-1 and V is TRBV12-5, with D possibly TRBD1 on 5 matching bases. The CDR3 protein is CASGSPPNQGSGTEAFF. In DNA, the CDR3 is TGTGCTAGTGGTTCCCCACCTAACCAGGGAAGTGGAACTGAAGCTTTCTTT.